The clone carrying this T cell receptor beta chain was detected only a few times. The record originates from a study of blood T cell repertoires in COVID-19. Profiled with immunoSEQ multiplex PCR; TCRdb holds only in-frame clones, not every one. The sample consists of around 98,000 clones, 70% to 90% of them appearing once. The CDR3 consists of 16 residues. The V segment lost 0 bases and the J segment 6 bases; nucleotides outside the gene matches: 6. CDR1 and CDR2 from the germline V gene are MGHRA and YSYEKL. The material sequenced was peripheral blood. This chain links TRBV4-1 with TRBJ2-2; 8 bases fit TRBD2. This TCR derives from a man between 65 and 80 years old with acute or convalescent COVID-19. DNA for the CDR3: TGCGCCAGCAGCCAAGACGGCGGGGGGTACGCCGGGGAGCTGTTTTTT. Its translation is CASSQDGGGYAGELFF.